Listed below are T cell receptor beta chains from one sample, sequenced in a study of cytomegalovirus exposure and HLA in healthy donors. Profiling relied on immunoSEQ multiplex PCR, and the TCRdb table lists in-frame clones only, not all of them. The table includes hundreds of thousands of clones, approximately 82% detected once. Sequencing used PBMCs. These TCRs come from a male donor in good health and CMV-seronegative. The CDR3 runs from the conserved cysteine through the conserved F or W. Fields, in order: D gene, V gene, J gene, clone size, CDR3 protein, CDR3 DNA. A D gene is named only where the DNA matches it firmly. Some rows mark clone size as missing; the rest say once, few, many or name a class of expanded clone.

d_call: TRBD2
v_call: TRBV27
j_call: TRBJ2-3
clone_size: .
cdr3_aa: CASKLPSGTDTQYF
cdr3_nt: TGTGCCAGCAAGTTGCCTAGCGGGACAGATACGCAGTATTTT

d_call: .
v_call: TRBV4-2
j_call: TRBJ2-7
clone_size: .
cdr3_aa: CASSQDLWLAPTDEQYF
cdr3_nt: TGTGCCAGCAGCCAAGATCTCTGGCTAGCCCCCACGGACGAGCAGTACTTC

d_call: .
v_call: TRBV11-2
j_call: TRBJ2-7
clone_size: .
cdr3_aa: CASSTGEGYEQYF
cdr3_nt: TGTGCCAGCAGCACGGGAGAGGGCTACGAGCAGTACTTC

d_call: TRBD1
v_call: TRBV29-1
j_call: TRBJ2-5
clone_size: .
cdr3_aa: CSDPRGQIRAQYF
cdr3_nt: TGCAGCGACCCTAGGGGACAGATCAGGGCCCAGTACTTC

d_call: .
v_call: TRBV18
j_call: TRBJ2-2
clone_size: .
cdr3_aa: CASSPRAGNTGELFF
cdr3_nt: TGTGCCAGCTCACCACGGGCAGGAAACACCGGGGAGCTGTTTTTT

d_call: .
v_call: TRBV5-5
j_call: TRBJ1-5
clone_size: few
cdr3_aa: CASSLGLVLGAISNQPQHF
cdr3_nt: TGTGCCAGCAGCTTGGGTTTGGTTCTAGGGGCGATAAGCAATCAGCCCCAGCATTTT

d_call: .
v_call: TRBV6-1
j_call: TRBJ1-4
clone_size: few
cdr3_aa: CASSELPAEKLFF
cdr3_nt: TGTGCCAGCAGTGAATTGCCAGCGGAAAAACTGTTTTTT

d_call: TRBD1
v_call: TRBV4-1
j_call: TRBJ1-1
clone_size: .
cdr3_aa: CASSQFGTGKKNTEAFF
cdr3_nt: TGCGCCAGCAGCCAATTCGGGACAGGGAAAAAGAACACTGAAGCTTTCTTT

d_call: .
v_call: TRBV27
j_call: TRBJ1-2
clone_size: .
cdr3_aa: CASSLRGNNYGYTF
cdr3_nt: TGTGCCAGCAGTTTAAGAGGCAATAACTATGGCTACACCTTC

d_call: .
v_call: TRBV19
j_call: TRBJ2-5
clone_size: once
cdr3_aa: CASSSPFETQYF
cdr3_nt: TGTGCCAGTAGTTCCCCCTTTGAGACCCAGTACTTC

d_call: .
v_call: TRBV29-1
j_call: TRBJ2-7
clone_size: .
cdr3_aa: CSVLGGNYEQYF
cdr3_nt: TGCAGCGTCCTGGGGGGAAACTACGAGCAGTACTTC

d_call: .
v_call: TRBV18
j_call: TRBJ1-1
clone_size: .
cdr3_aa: CASSHWNTEAFF
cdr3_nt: TGTGCCAGCTCACACTGGAACACTGAAGCTTTCTTT

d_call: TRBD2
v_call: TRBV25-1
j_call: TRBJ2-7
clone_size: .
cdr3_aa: CASSEGGGLAGGYEQYF
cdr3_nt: TGTGCCAGCAGTGAAGGCGGGGGACTAGCGGGGGGCTACGAGCAGTACTTC

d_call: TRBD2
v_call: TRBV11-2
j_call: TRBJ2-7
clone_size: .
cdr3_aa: CASSLGRGGFYEQYF
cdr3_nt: TGTGCCAGCAGCTTAGGGCGGGGGGGGTTCTACGAGCAGTACTTC

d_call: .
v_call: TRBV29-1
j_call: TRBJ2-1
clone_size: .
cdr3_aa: CSSRVWAEQFF
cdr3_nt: TGCAGCTCGAGAGTCTGGGCTGAGCAGTTCTTC

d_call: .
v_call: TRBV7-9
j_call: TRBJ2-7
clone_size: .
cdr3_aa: CSSSLVGPSYEQYF
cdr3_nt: TGTTCCAGCAGCTTAGTGGGGCCGTCCTACGAGCAGTACTTC

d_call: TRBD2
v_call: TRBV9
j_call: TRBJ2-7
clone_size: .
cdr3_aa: CASSVAAGAEQYF
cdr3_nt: TGTGCCAGCAGCGTAGCTGCGGGAGCCGAGCAGTACTTC

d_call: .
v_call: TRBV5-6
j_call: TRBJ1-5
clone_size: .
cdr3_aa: CASSLGDRLDQPQHF
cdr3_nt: TGTGCCAGCAGCTTGGGCGACAGGTTGGATCAGCCCCAGCATTTT

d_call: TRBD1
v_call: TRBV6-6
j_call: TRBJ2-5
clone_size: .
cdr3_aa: CASSSQGQGMETQYF
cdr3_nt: TGTGCCAGCAGTTCCCAGGGACAGGGGATGGAGACCCAGTACTTC

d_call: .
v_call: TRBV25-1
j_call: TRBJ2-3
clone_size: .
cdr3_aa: CASSLRGAASTDTQYF
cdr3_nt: TGTGCCAGCAGCCTCCGAGGTGCGGCTAGCACAGATACGCAGTATTTT

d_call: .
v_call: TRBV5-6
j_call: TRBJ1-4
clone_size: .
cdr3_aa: CASSWRLATNEKLFF
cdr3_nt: TGTGCCAGCAGCTGGCGGTTGGCAACTAATGAAAAACTGTTTTTT

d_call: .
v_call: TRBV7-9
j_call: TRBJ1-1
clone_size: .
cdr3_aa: CASSLARGGGATEAFF
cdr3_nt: TGTGCCAGCAGCTTAGCCCGGGGAGGAGGGGCTACTGAAGCTTTCTTT

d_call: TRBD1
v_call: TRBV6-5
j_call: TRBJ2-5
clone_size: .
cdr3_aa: CASRRQGWETQYF
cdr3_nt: TGTGCCAGCAGGAGACAGGGTTGGGAGACCCAGTACTTC

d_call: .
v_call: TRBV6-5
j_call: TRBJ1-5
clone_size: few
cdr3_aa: CASRPSGGDQPQHF
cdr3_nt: TGTGCCAGCAGACCCAGCGGCGGGGATCAGCCCCAGCATTTT

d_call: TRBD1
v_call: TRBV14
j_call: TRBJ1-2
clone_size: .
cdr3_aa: CARPTGGKDSYGYTF
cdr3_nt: TGTGCCCGCCCCACAGGGGGGAAAGACAGCTATGGCTACACCTTC

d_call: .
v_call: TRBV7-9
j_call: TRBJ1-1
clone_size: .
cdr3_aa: CASIVTGALNTEAFF
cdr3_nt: TGTGCCAGCATCGTAACAGGAGCTTTGAACACTGAAGCTTTCTTT

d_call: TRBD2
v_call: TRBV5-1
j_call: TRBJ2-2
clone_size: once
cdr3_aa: CASSYAAGVNTGELFF
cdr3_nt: TGCGCCAGCAGCTATGCAGCGGGGGTAAACACCGGGGAGCTGTTTTTT

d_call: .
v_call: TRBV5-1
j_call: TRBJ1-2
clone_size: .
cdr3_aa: CASSHADRVVGGYTF
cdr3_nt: TGCGCCAGCAGCCATGCCGACCGGGTTGTGGGTGGCTACACCTTC

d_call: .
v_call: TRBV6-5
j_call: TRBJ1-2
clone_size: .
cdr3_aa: CASSYSRSYGYTF
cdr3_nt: TGTGCCAGCAGTTACTCCCGCAGCTATGGCTACACCTTC

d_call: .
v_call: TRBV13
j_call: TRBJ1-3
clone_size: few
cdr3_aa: CASSLRGGGNTIYF
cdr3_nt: TGTGCCAGCAGCTTACGGGGAGGAGGAAACACCATATATTTT

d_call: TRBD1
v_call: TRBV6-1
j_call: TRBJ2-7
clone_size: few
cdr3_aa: CASRQGVYEQYF
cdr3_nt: TGTGCCAGCAGACAGGGGGTTTACGAGCAGTACTTC

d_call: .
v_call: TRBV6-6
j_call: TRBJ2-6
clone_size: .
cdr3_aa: CASNVQGTSGANVLTF
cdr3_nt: TGTGCCAGCAACGTACAGGGAACCTCTGGGGCCAACGTCCTGACTTTC

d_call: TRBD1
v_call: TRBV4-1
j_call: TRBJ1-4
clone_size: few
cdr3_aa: CASSQTGTGTEKLFF
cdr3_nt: TGCGCCAGCAGCCAGACCGGGACAGGGACCGAAAAACTGTTTTTT

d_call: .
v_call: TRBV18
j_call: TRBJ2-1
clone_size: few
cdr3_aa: CASSPISRGSNEQFF
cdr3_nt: TGTGCCAGCTCACCCATTTCACGGGGGAGTAATGAGCAGTTCTTC

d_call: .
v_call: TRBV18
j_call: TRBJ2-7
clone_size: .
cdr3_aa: CASSPRNREYYEQYF
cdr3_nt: TGTGCCAGCTCACCAAGGAACAGGGAGTACTACGAGCAGTACTTC

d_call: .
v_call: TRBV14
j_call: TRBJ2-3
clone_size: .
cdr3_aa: CASSQEVTGTDTQYF
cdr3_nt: TGTGCCAGCAGCCAAGAGGTAACGGGCACAGATACGCAGTATTTT

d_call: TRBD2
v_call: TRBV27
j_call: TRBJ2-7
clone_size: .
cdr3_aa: CASSLTSGAAYEQYF
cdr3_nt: TGTGCCAGCAGTTTGACTAGCGGGGCCGCCTACGAGCAGTACTTC

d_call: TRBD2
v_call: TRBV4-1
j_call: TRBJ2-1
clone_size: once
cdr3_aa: CASSQPTSGSYNEQFF
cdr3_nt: TGCGCCAGCAGCCAACCAACTAGCGGGAGTTACAATGAGCAGTTCTTC

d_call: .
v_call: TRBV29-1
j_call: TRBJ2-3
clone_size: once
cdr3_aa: CSVETTEGTDTQYF
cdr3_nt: TGCAGCGTTGAGACGACAGAAGGCACAGATACGCAGTATTTT

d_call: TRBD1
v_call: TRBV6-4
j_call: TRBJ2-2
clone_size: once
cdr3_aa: CASSVQGTNTGELFF
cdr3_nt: TGTGCCAGCAGTGTACAGGGGACGAACACCGGGGAGCTGTTTTTT

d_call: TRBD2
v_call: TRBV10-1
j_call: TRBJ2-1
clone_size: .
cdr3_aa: CASSDSGRRVNEQFF
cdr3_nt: TGCGCCAGCAGTGATAGCGGGAGGCGCGTGAATGAGCAGTTCTTC

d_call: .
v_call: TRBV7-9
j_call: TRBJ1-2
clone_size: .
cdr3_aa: CASSSGVYGYTF
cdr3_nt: TGTGCCAGCAGCTCAGGGGTCTATGGCTACACCTTC

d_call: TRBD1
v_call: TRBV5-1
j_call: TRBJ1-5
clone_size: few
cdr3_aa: CASREGQGANQPQHF
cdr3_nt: TGCGCCAGCAGGGAGGGACAGGGGGCGAATCAGCCCCAGCATTTT

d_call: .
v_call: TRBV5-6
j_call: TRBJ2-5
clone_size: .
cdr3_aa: CASSLLGRTSPETQYF
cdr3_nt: TGTGCCAGCAGCTTGTTGGGGCGGACCAGCCCAGAGACCCAGTACTTC

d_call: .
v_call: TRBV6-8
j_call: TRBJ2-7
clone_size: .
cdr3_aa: CASSLIGLGRDLYEQYF
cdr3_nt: TGTGCCAGCAGTTTAATCGGGCTGGGACGGGACTTATACGAGCAGTACTTC

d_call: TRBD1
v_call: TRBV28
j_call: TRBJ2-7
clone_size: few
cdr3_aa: CASSLGLGTGAHF
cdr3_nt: TGTGCCAGCAGTTTGGGCCTCGGGACAGGGGCACACTTC

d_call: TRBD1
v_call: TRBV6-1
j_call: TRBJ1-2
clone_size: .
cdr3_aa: CASSGLQGSYYGYTF
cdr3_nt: TGTGCCAGCAGTGGACTACAGGGGTCATACTATGGCTACACCTTC

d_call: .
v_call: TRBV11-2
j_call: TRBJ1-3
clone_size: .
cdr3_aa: CASSLGQRLGNTIYF
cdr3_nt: TGTGCCAGCAGCTTAGGGCAGCGTCTTGGAAACACCATATATTTT

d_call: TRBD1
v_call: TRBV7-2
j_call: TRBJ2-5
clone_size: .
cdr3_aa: CASSSPGGAETQYF
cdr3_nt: TGTGCCAGCAGCTCCCCAGGGGGCGCGGAGACCCAGTACTTC

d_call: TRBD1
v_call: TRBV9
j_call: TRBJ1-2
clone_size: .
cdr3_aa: CASSDRGGYGYTF
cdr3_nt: TGTGCCAGCAGCGACAGGGGAGGATATGGCTACACCTTC

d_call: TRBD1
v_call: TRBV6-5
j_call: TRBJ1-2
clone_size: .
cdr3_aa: CASSYLTGDGYTF
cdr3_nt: TGTGCCAGCAGTTACTTGACAGGGGATGGCTACACCTTC

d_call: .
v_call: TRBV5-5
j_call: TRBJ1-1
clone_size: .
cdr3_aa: CASSLPYGTEAFF
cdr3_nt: TGTGCCAGTAGTCTCCCATACGGTACTGAAGCTTTCTTT

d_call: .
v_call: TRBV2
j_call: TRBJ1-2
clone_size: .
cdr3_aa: CASTETVYGYTF
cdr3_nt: TGTGCCAGCACCGAAACTGTTTATGGCTACACCTTC

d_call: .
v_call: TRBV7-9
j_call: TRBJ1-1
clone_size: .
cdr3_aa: CASSLGIGENTEAFF
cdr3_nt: TGTGCCAGCAGCTTAGGAATCGGTGAGAACACTGAAGCTTTCTTT

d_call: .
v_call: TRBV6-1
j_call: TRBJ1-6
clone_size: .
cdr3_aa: CASSESPGNSPLHF
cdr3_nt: TGTGCCAGCAGTGAAAGTCCAGGGAATTCACCCCTCCACTTT